This T cell receptor (beta chain) was profiled in a study of T cell responses to AZD1222 COVID-19 vaccine. General study findings and limits: The number of AZD1222 recipients seropositive at baseline was only five or six. Clonal diversity may have been underestimated, and the donors were mostly white British, with more females than males. Two AZD1222 doses significantly raised spike-specific TCR breadth and depth over controls.

The method was immunoSEQ multiplex PCR; TCRdb's version includes in-frame clones alone and lacks a portion of them. The table lists about 97,000 clones, more than 75% of them singletons. Comment on this clone: Its antigen is unknown.

The sample in question was peripheral blood, obtained 28 days after the second AZD1222 dose. The receptor was isolated from an adult who received the AZD1222 COVID-19 vaccine.

The CDR3 sequence: CASSFLNSGAAGELFF. DNA of the CDR3: TGTGCCAGCAGCTTTCTGAACTCCGGGGCGGCCGGGGAGCTGTTTTTT. V gene TRBV7-2 combines with J gene TRBJ2-2, with D tentatively TRBD1 or TRBD2 (5 bases each). CDR1 and CDR2 (germline): SGHTA, FQGNSA. The V gene lost 3 bases and the J gene lost 6 bases, with 17 bases spanning the gap. The CDR3 is 16 residues long.